The 29 T cell receptor beta chains below were found in one sample sequenced in a study of T-cell memory formation after mild COVID-19. One entry per CDR3 protein, called by TCRdb with MiXCR from the 5' RACE reads. The data hold fewer than 700,000 distinct CDR3 sequences, with approximately 19% observed a single time. Sequencing was performed on PBMCs or a T cell subset sorted from them (not recorded which). The receptors shown here come from an adult woman who had mild COVID-19 (a few samples of this study predate the infection). Cell type and time point are not known.

The V and J genes are TRBV7-6 and TRBJ2-3; 8 bases are shared with TRBD2. This CDR3 region has 16 residues. Germline V gene lookup returns CDR1 SGHVS and CDR2 FNYEAQ. J gave up 3 bases and V 1 base, and 6 bases lay outside the gene matches. CDR3 amino acids: CASSLVPAGATDTQYF. CDR3 coding DNA: TGTGCCAGCAGCTTAGTCCCAGCGGGAGCGACAGATACGCAGTATTTT.

This clonotype was seen only a few times. The rearrangement links TRBV30 to TRBJ2-1, with a weak D call TRBD2 (6 bases). The CDR3 is 14 amino acids. Trimming stripped 4 bases from V and 0 bases from J, with 10 bases between. CDR1 is GTSNPN and CDR2 is SVGIG in the germline V gene (reference sequence). The CDR3 spells CAWILRGSYNEQFF. The CDR3 DNA reads as TGTGCCTGGATATTGCGGGGCTCCTACAATGAGCAGTTCTTC.

The CDR3 sequence is CATSDLMHTGELFF. In nucleotides, the CDR3 is TGTGCCACCAGTGATCTGATGCATACCGGGGAGCTGTTTTTT. The V call is TRBV24-1, the J call TRBJ2-2; D gene unclear. The CDR3 consists of 14 residues. Trimming took 3 bases from V and 5 from J, leaving 9 bases between them. The germline V gene has CDR1 KGHDR and CDR2 SFDVKD.

This chain joins TRBV5-6 and TRBJ1-1; 8 bases are a match to TRBD1. CDR1 is SGHDT and CDR2 is YYEEEE in the germline V gene. The CDR3 length is 15 residues. With V trimmed by 1 base and J by 4 bases, 6 bases remained unmatched. The CDR3 protein is CASSLSPDRVTEAFF. The CDR3 DNA reads TGTGCCAGCAGCTTGTCTCCGGACAGGGTCACTGAAGCTTTCTTT.

CDR3 in amino acids: CASSPRGTGISYEQYF. CDR3 coding DNA: TGTGCCAGCTCACCCCGCGGGACAGGGATATCCTACGAGCAGTACTTC. The chain couples TRBV18 to TRBJ2-7; 9 bases map to TRBD1. The CDR3 extends over 16 amino acids. Germline CDR1 KGHSH, CDR2 LQKENI. The ends lost 3 bases at V and 1 base at J; junction bases unmatched: 7.

In this sample, this clonotype turned up once. V and J are TRBV24-1 and TRBJ2-5, with D possibly TRBD1 on 5 matching bases. Trimming pared 4 bases from V and 4 bases from J, leaving 9 bases between. Germline loops: CDR1 KGHDR, CDR2 SFDVKD. The CDR3 is made up of 13 amino acids. CDR3 bases: TGTGCCACCAGTGAGGGGCCGTCAGAGACCCAGTACTTC. It codes for CATSEGPSETQYF.

The V and J genes are TRBV18 and TRBJ2-7; the D is unclear. Germline-derived CDR1 and CDR2 are KGHSH and LQKENI. V gave up 3 bases and J gave up 0 bases, with 9 bases separating them. This CDR3 comprises 14 residues. The CDR3 is CASSPQTDSYEQYF. The CDR3 nucleotides read TGTGCCAGCTCACCCCAGACGGACTCCTACGAGCAGTACTTC.

This clonotype was seen a few times. V is TRBV27 and J is TRBJ2-1, with 12 bases identical to TRBD2. The CDR3 totals 14 residues. Germline V CDR1 and CDR2: MNHEY, SMNVEV (reference sequence). Unmatched junction bases numbered 5, after V lost 6 bases and J lost 8 bases. The CDR3 loop reads CASSRLAGDDEQFF. CDR3 nucleotides: TGTGCCAGCAGCCGACTAGCGGGAGACGATGAGCAGTTCTTC.

The chain carries TRBV7-9 and TRBJ2-1; 7 bases map to TRBD1. After removal of 2 bases from V and 5 bases from J, the junction contained 9 bases not matched to a gene. Germline assignment: CDR1 SEHNR and CDR2 FQNEAQ (reference sequence). CDR3 length: 16 residues. The CDR3 reads CASSLQGVWGNNEQFF. The CDR3 DNA follows: TGTGCCAGCAGCTTACAGGGGGTGTGGGGCAACAATGAGCAGTTCTTC. The full variable domain, rest sourced from reference TRBV7-9 and TRBJ2-1, is DTGVSQNPRHKITKRGQNVTFRCDPISEHNRLYWYRQTLGQGPEFLTYFQNEAQLEKSRLLSDRFSAERPKGSFSTLEIQRTEQGDSAMYLCASSLQGVWGNNEQFFGPGTRLTVL.

The chain employs TRBV24-1 and TRBJ2-1, with 11 bases lining up with TRBD2. The CDR3 has 17 residues. Germline-derived CDR1 and CDR2 are KGHDR and SFDVKD. J was trimmed by 0 bases and V by 3 bases; bases with no gene match: 3. The CDR3 nucleotides are TGTGCCACCAGTGATGCCACTAGCGGGAGCTCCTACAATGAGCAGTTCTTC. This translates into CATSDATSGSSYNEQFF.

This clonotype was seen a handful of times. The chain couples TRBV5-1 to TRBJ2-7, with 8 bases matching TRBD2. The trim removed 3 bases at V and 4 bases at J, leaving 6 bases unmatched. Looked up from germline, CDR1 is SGHRS and CDR2 is YFSETQ. The CDR3 consists of 14 residues. Written as DNA, the CDR3 is TGCGCCAGCAGCTACGGACTAGCTACATACGAGCAGTACTTC. Protein: CASSYGLATYEQYF.

This clonotype has a handful of counts. V and J are TRBV5-1 and TRBJ1-1; no definite D call. V lost 5 bases and J lost 0, with 8 bases in between. CDR1 SGHRS and CDR2 YFSETQ come from the germline V gene. CDR3 length: 13 residues. CDR3 protein: CASRAAMNTEAFF. CDR3 nucleotide sequence: TGCGCCAGCAGGGCAGCTATGAACACTGAAGCTTTCTTT.

This clonotype was seen a few times. The rearrangement uses TRBV15 and TRBJ2-3; 8 nucleotides align to TRBD2. Germline lookup yields CDR1 LNHNV and CDR2 YYDKDF (reference sequence). This CDR3 region has 16 residues. Trimming at V came to 2 bases and at J to 4 bases, leaving 8 bases not matched to a gene. DNA of the CDR3: TGTGCCACCAGCAGATCGGGAGGGCCTGTTGCAGATACGCAGTATTTT. Translating it yields CATSRSGGPVADTQYF.

This clonotype has a handful of counts. This chain uses TRBV5-6 with TRBJ2-7, with TRBD1 as a possible D gene (5 bases). V gave up 3 bases and J gave up 1 base, with 14 bases separating them. Looked up from germline, CDR1 is SGHDT and CDR2 is YYEEEE. The CDR3 totals 15 residues. The CDR3 DNA reads as TGTGCCAGCAGCTCATTCCGGACAAAGTCCTACGAGCAGTACTTC. As protein: CASSSFRTKSYEQYF.

The chain links TRBV7-2 to TRBJ2-1; 9 bases match TRBD1. The CDR3 is made up of 16 amino acids. Unmatched junction bases numbered 14, after V lost 5 bases and J lost 9 bases. Looked up from germline, CDR1 is SGHTA and CDR2 is FQGNSA. CDR3 region: CASSPPGTGQRSEQFF. CDR3 DNA: TGTGCCAGCAGCCCTCCCGGGACAGGGCAGCGCAGTGAGCAGTTCTTC.

This clonotype has a handful of counts. The chain uses TRBV7-3 and TRBJ2-7; D ambiguous. V lost 6 bases and J lost 2, with 11 bases in between. Germline CDR1 and CDR2: SGHTA and FQGTGA. The CDR3 is 13 amino acids. CDR3: CASSSTPAYEQYF. The CDR3 DNA follows: TGTGCCAGCAGTTCGACCCCCGCCTACGAGCAGTACTTC.

The rearrangement uses TRBV29-1 and TRBJ2-3; TRBD1 agrees at 7 bases. Germline CDR1 SQVTM, CDR2 ANQGSEA. V lost 6 bases to trimming and J lost 6 bases; unmatched junction nucleotides: 12. The CDR3 sequence is 14 residues long. For the CDR3, the DNA is TGCAGCGTGATCACAGAGGGGGCCCTGGATACGCAGTATTTT. Translation: CSVITEGALDTQYF.

The chain has TRBV5-6 and TRBJ1-6; D is possibly TRBD1 (5 bases). V was cut by 2 bases and J by 10 bases, with 13 bases left in between. The CDR3 is made up of 14 amino acids. Germline V gives CDR1 SGHDT, CDR2 YYEEEE. The DNA for the CDR3 is TGTGCCAGCAGCTTTAAGGGTGGGGCCTCACCCCTCCACTTT. Translation: CASSFKGGASPLHF. The full variable domain, rest sourced from reference TRBV5-6 and TRBJ1-6, is DAGVTQSPTHLIKTRGQQVTLRCSPKSGHDTVSWYQQALGQGPQFIFQYYEEEERQRGNFPDRFSGHQFPNYSSELNVNALLLGDSALYLCASSFKGGASPLHFGNGTRLTVT.

This clonotype was observed a few times. V gene TRBV7-3 combines with J gene TRBJ2-3; 10 nucleotides agree with TRBD2. Per the germline V gene, CDR1 is SGHTA and CDR2 is FQGTGA. This CDR3 contains 14 residues. J gave up 5 bases and V 5 bases, and 4 bases lay outside the gene matches. CDR3 coding DNA: TGTGCCAGCAGCCAAGCGGGGGGGCGAGATACGCAGTATTTT. This encodes CASSQAGGRDTQYF.

CDR3 in DNA: TGCAGTGCTTCCAAACTAGGGCAAGAGACCCAGTACTTC. This sequence encodes CSASKLGQETQYF. V and J are TRBV20-1 and TRBJ2-5; TRBD2 might be the D (5 bases). Looked up from germline, CDR1 is DFQATT and CDR2 is SNEGSKA (reference sequence). The CDR3 covers 13 residues. Trimming pared 5 bases from V and 2 bases from J, leaving 12 bases between.

This clonotype was recorded a few times. The CDR3 protein is CASSYSRTGTNEQFF. The CDR3 DNA follows: TGTGCCAGCAGTTACTCGAGGACAGGGACAAATGAGCAGTTCTTC. This chain connects TRBV6-2 or TRBV6-3 to TRBJ2-1, with TRBD1 identical over 8 bases. Unmatched junction bases numbered 5, after V lost 0 bases and J lost 7 bases. Germline assignment: CDR1 MNHEY and CDR2 SVGEGT. The CDR3 consists of 15 residues.

The chain joins TRBV27 to TRBJ2-3, with D uncertain. Trimming took off 2 bases at V and 2 bases at J, with 14 bases between the two ends. This CDR3 spans 16 amino acids. CDR1 MNHEY and CDR2 SMNVEV come from the germline V gene (reference sequence). As DNA, the CDR3 is TGTGCCAGCAGTTTAGTCCCGCCAGGTTTCACAGATACGCAGTATTTT. Its translation is CASSLVPPGFTDTQYF.

This clonotype was found a few times. The V gene is TRBV7-8, the J gene TRBJ2-1, with 7 positions matching TRBD2. Germline values: CDR1 SGHVS, CDR2 FQNEAQ. This CDR3 contains 14 residues. The V segment lost 5 bases and the J segment 9 bases; nucleotides outside the gene matches: 10. The CDR3 spells CASSQPGGSTEQFF. Here the CDR3 DNA reads TGTGCCAGCAGCCAACCCGGCGGGAGTACTGAGCAGTTCTTC. Drawing the rest from reference TRBV7-8 and TRBJ2-1, the complete variable domain is GAGVSQSPRYKVAKRGQDVALRCDPISGHVSLFWYQQALGQGPEFLTYFQNEAQLDKSGLPSDRFFAERPEGSVSTLKIQRTQQEDSAVYLCASSQPGGSTEQFFGPGTRLTVL.

The chain employs TRBV7-8 and TRBJ1-1; no definite D call. Trimming cost V 5 bases and J 4 bases, with 14 bases left between them. Germline loops: CDR1 SGHVS, CDR2 FQNEAQ. This CDR3 has 14 residues. Written as DNA, the CDR3 is TGTGCCAGCAGCGTAGGCCAACTAGGCACTGAAGCTTTCTTT. This gives the protein CASSVGQLGTEAFF.

The chain recombines TRBV12-3 or TRBV12-4 with TRBJ2-1; D not certain. The CDR3 contains 12 residues. Trimming left V 3 bases short and J 5 bases short, with 5 bases between. The CDR3 loop reads CASSLWNNEQFF. The CDR3 DNA sequence: TGTGCCAGCAGTTTGTGGAACAATGAGCAGTTCTTC.

The chain uses TRBV11-3 and TRBJ1-6; 8 bases line up with TRBD1. CDR3 length: 15 amino acids. The ends lost 5 bases at V and 6 bases at J; junction bases unmatched: 6. CDR1 and CDR2 from the germline V gene are SGHNT and YENEEA. CDR3 nucleotide sequence: TGTGCCAGCAGCCCGGGGACAGGTGCTAATTCACCCCTCCACTTT. Residues: CASSPGTGANSPLHF.

The chain recombines TRBV27 with TRBJ1-2, with unresolved D. Trimming took 4 bases from V and 3 from J, leaving 15 bases between them. Germline V gives CDR1 MNHEY, CDR2 SMNVEV (reference sequence). The CDR3 has 15 amino acids. CDR3 DNA: TGTGCCAGCAGTTCGAGGACCTCCGGGGACTATGGCTACACCTTC. Translation: CASSSRTSGDYGYTF.

V is TRBV19 and J is TRBJ2-7, with 7 positions matching TRBD1. The CDR3 runs to 15 residues. The ends lost 3 bases at V and 4 bases at J; junction bases unmatched: 9. Germline-derived CDR1 and CDR2 are LNHDA and SQIVND (reference sequence). The CDR3 bases are TGTGCCAGTAGTATTGGTCCCGGGACAGTTTACGAGCAGTACTTC. It specifies CASSIGPGTVYEQYF.

The chain carries TRBV23-1 and TRBJ2-7; D possibly corresponds to TRBD1 (7 bases). TRBV23-1 is classed as an ORF, of uncertain function. V lost 3 bases and J 2 bases, leaving 20 bases between the germline ends. CDR3 length equals 17 residues. This chain's CDR3 is CASSHRPGRDRPYEQYF. The CDR3 nucleotides read TGCGCCAGCAGTCACCGCCCAGGGCGGGACAGACCCTACGAGCAGTACTTC.